This T cell receptor beta chain was captured in a study of molecular identifiers for immune sequencing clone quantification. Study overall: Replicate experiments divided RNA from around 20,000 or 100,000 naive CD8 cells into five parts and sequenced four. Study-level points and caveats: Even with some 990,000 naive cells present, spiked Jurkat TCR RNA from one cell was reportedly detectable.

The bulk TCR libraries were made with methods described before and with listed TCR primers. TCRdb reprocessed the PCR reads with MiXCR, giving one entry per CDR3 protein. The sample yields about 640,000 distinct CDR3 sequences, around 20% seen once. The V end was cut by 1 base, the J end by 0 bases, with 9 bases between. Germline V CDR1 and CDR2: MGHRA, YSYEKL. The CDR3 runs to 15 residues. The sample holds many counts of this clonotype. Its antigen is unidentified. Source material: naive CD8+ T cells from blood, with Jurkat cell RNA spiked in. This sample's subset: FACS-sorted CD8+CD4-CCR7+CD45RA+ naive T cells. The rearrangement links TRBV4-1 to TRBJ1-1; the D gene is possibly TRBD1 (5 bases). The source is a human donor in good health. Some libraries in this study had Jurkat cell RNA spiked in. The CDR3 region has the DNA TGCGCCAGCAGCCAAGGGGGACGGCTGAACACTGAAGCTTTCTTT. Amino acids: CASSQGGRLNTEAFF.